This TCR beta chain was retrieved from a study of OX40 agonist ivuxolimab in advanced cancers. For the wider study: Ivuxolimab was an agonistic, fully human IgG2 monoclonal antibody directed against OX40 (CD134), a costimulatory receptor. Three dose-escalation patients achieved partial responses, one with hepatocellular carcinoma and two with cutaneous melanoma. Intravenous ivuxolimab was administered to patients every 2 weeks at six dose levels: 0.01, 0.1, 0.3, 1.5, 3 and 10 mg/kg. Of the approximately 54 patients in dose escalation, around 20 had hepatocellular carcinoma, some 15 had melanoma, 9 had renal cell carcinoma and 9 had head and neck cancer. Patients were allowed to have had prior anti-PD-1, anti-PD-L1 or anti-CTLA-4 therapy, and 40% of the dose-escalation patients had previously received checkpoint inhibitors. The monotherapy dose-escalation portion (N ≈ 52 patients) of the phase I ivuxolimab trial is reported in the paper. Peripheral TCRbeta sequencing was intended to test whether TCR sequence diversity was altered and clonal T-cell expansion was caused by ivuxolimab. The dose-escalation cohort was around 83% male with a mean age of roughly 62 years, ranging from roughly 23 to 90.

Genomic DNA was isolated from the sorted cells so that the TCRbeta CDR3 region could be sequenced. The immunoSEQ Assay was used to sequence the TCRbeta CDR3 regions. TCRdb holds this immuneACCESS table with in-frame rearrangements only. Some clones are missing; in checked studies, unresolved V genes explain under half, and the rest has no known cause. This sample has fewer than 75,000 clones in its table, and about nine tenths of those were observed once. Over 2.5% of the sample is in the top ten clones. Here is what the overall study found, with its caveats: Clonal expansion of both CD4+ and CD8+ blood T cells was observed from baseline to week 6 at doses 0.1 to 3.0 mg/kg. In the 0.1-3.0 mg/kg groups, partial responders were among the patients with the lowest normalized peripheral clonal expansion, particularly in CD8+ T cells. Antigen specificity was not determined for the clonally expanded peripheral T cells. On average, CD8+ T cells showed more expanded clones than CD4+ T cells after ivuxolimab. Low levels of normalized T-cell clonal expansion were also shown by some nonresponding patients.

V sheds 4 bases and J sheds 8 bases, leaving 15 bases between their ends. Taken from the germline V gene (reference sequence), the CDR1 and CDR2 loops are GTSNPN and SVGIG. There are 14 amino acids in the CDR3, from cysteine to phenylalanine inclusive. Just CDR3 DNA is preserved here, 42 bases in frame from base 1. The trial excluded patients who had a history of autoimmune disease or who were on systemic immunosuppression. Peripheral blood for TCR sequencing was collected from all dose cohorts at baseline, on cycle 4 day 1, and on cycle 7 day 1. The samples were drawn from a first-in-human, open-label, multicenter phase I dose-escalation trial of ivuxolimab. Adults with locally advanced or metastatic melanoma, renal cell carcinoma, hepatocellular carcinoma or head and neck squamous cell carcinoma were enrolled in the trial. Before TCR sequencing, CD4+ T cells and CD8+ T cells from peripheral blood were sorted into separate populations.

Points on this clone: It has no known antigen specificity. One base away there is no much larger clone; base qualities are not given.

The rearranged segments are TRBV30 and TRBJ1-6; a tentative D call is TRBD1 (6 bases match). This receptor was obtained from an adult with an advanced solid tumor such as melanoma, head and neck, liver or kidney cancer. The sample in question was CD4+ or CD8+ T cells sorted from blood, obtained in a trial of the OX40 agonist ivuxolimab. The sequenced DNA is TGTGCCTGGAAGCGCAGGGGAGGTTATTCACCCCTCCACTTT. The translation is CAWKRRGGYSPLHF.